These 26 T cell receptor beta chains originate from one sample sequenced in a study of glioma-infiltrating T cells after dendritic cell vaccination listed by TCRdb under 2016. Library creation used the immunoSEQ multiplex PCR assay. This immuneACCESS table, as held by TCRdb, lists in-frame sequences with V and J called but not all clones. Of the missing ones, under half trace to an unresolved V gene in checked studies; the others have no known cause. Across this sample there are roughly 60,000 clones, with 86% seen only once. Under 14% of the sample is in the top ten clones. Reading the label with the study, this specimen's time point is: after dendritic cell vaccination, including at tumor progression/relapse. The material was blood, obtained after dendritic cell vaccination. The source of these receptors is a human donor with glioblastoma.

The rearrangement links TRBV19 to TRBJ2-2, with D possibly TRBD2 on 5 matching bases. Deletions cut 1 base from V and 7 bases from J, with 7 bases between. The CDR3 is made up of 13 amino acids. Germline V gene sequence: CDR1 LNHDA, CDR2 SQIVND (reference sequence). The CDR3: CASSIGAGGELFF. CDR3 nucleotides: TGTGCCAGTAGTATAGGGGCGGGCGGGGAGCTGTTTTTT.

The V and J genes are TRBV7-9 and TRBJ2-7, with 8 nucleotides matching TRBD2. V was pared by 5 bases and J by 5 bases, with 11 bases of the junction left unmatched. The CDR3 consists of 15 residues. CDR1 and CDR2 from the germline V gene are SEHNR and FQNEAQ (reference sequence). The CDR3 protein is CASSPSGGRSNEQYF. The DNA for the CDR3 is TGTGCCAGCAGCCCCTCGGGCGGGAGGTCTAACGAGCAGTACTTC.

V gene TRBV7-2 combines with J gene TRBJ1-1, with unresolved D. CDR3 length equals 15 residues. Looked up from germline, CDR1 is SGHTA and CDR2 is FQGNSA. Trimming removed 2 bases from V and 1 base from J, with 11 bases in between. As DNA, the CDR3 is TGTGCCAGCAGCTTAAACAGACAAGCGAACACTGAAGCTTTCTTT. Amino acids: CASSLNRQANTEAFF.

The chain uses TRBV4-3 and TRBJ2-1; possibly TRBD2 for D (5 bases). Germline-derived CDR1 and CDR2 are LGHNA and YSLEER. The length of the CDR3 is 18 residues. V lost 2 bases to trimming and J lost 0 bases, with 17 bases between them. This CDR3 is CASSQRSLAASSYNEQFF. CDR3 DNA sequence: TGCGCCAGCAGCCAACGTAGCCTAGCAGCGAGCTCCTACAATGAGCAGTTCTTC.

The V gene is TRBV19, the J gene TRBJ1-4, with a weak D call TRBD1 (5 bases). CDR1 and CDR2 from the germline V gene are LNHDA and SQIVND (reference sequence). The length of the CDR3 is 15 residues. The V gene lost 4 bases and the J gene lost 7 bases, with 16 bases spanning the gap. CDR3 coding DNA: TGTGCCAGTAGTAGAGGGGACTTACAAAGTGAAAAACTGTTTTTT. It is translated as CASSRGDLQSEKLFF. Looking up the rest from reference TRBV19 and TRBJ1-4 gives the full variable domain: DGGITQSPKYLFRKEGQNVTLSCEQNLNHDAMYWYRQDPGQGLRLIYYSQIVNDFQKGDIAEGYSVSREKKESFPLTVTSAQKNPTAFYLCASSRGDLQSEKLFFGSGTQLSVL.

The chain uses TRBV7-6 and TRBJ1-1; weak D call: TRBD1 (5 bases). Trimming cost V 5 bases and J 7 bases, with 14 bases left between them. The CDR3 loop spans 13 amino acids. CDR1 is SGHVS, CDR2 FNYEAQ, per germline. DNA of the CDR3: TGTGCCAGCAGCCCGGGACTTTCTATTGAAGCTTTCTTT. It is translated as CASSPGLSIEAFF.

The rearrangement links TRBV6-6 to TRBJ1-2; 7 bases agree with TRBD1. This CDR3 is 12 amino acids long. Germline V lookup: CDR1 MNHNY, CDR2 SVGAGI (reference sequence). The CDR3 here is CAYGTVFYGYTF. CDR3 sequence (DNA): TGTGCGTATGGGACAGTTTTTTATGGCTACACCTTC.

As to this clone: The junction shows a germline mismatch at one end, possibly a read error. The chain uses TRBV7-7 and TRBJ2-2, with no clear D. Germline CDR1 is SSHAT and CDR2 is FNYEAQ (reference sequence). This CDR3 has 13 residues. The CDR3 sequence is CASSLDRSGELFF. CDR3 bases: TGTGCTAGCAGCTTAGATCGTTCCGGGGAGCTGTTTTTT.

On this clone itself: Relative to the germline gene, one junction end is altered; a read error may explain this. Distinct nucleotide sequences in the sample also encode this CDR3. The chain couples TRBV5-1 to TRBJ2-5; 9 bases agree with TRBD1. The CDR3 is 14 amino acids. Germline V gene lookup returns CDR1 SGHRS and CDR2 YFSETQ. DNA of the CDR3: TGCGCCAGTAGCTTGACAGGGGGTGTTGAGACCCAGTACTTC. It is translated as CASSLTGGVETQYF. The whole variable domain, filled in from reference TRBV5-1 and TRBJ2-5, reads KAGVTQTPRYLIKTRGQQVTLSCSPISGHRSVSWYQQTPGQGLQFLFEYFSETQRNKGNFPGRFSGRQFSNSRSEMNVSTLELGDSALYLCASSLTGGVETQYFGPGTRLLVL.

The chain joins TRBV14 to TRBJ1-4; weak D call: TRBD1 (6 bases). This CDR3 spans 16 amino acids. V lost 4 bases and J 7 bases, leaving 19 bases between the germline ends. Germline V CDR1 and CDR2: SGHDN, FVKESK. The DNA for the CDR3 is TGTGCCAGCAGCCGCGAATGGACGGGAGGGGGTGAAAAACTGTTTTTT. Translating gives CASSREWTGGGEKLFF.

The chain combines TRBV11-2 with TRBJ1-2, with TRBD1 as a possible D gene (6 bases). Germline lookup yields CDR1 SGHAT and CDR2 FQNNGV. The CDR3 has 16 amino acids. The germline V and J ends were trimmed by 5 bases and 4 bases, with 20 bases remaining between them. The CDR3 coding sequence is TGTGCCAGCAGCCAACAAACCCCGGGACAAAGCTATGGCTACACCTTC. It encodes CASSQQTPGQSYGYTF.

The DNA for the CDR3 is TGTGCCAGCTTTTCCGGGGTTGGTTCACCCCTCCACTTT. Protein sequence: CASFSGVGSPLHF. This chain joins TRBV2 and TRBJ1-6; D not resolved. V was trimmed by 8 bases and J by 9 bases, leaving 14 bases between them. Germline CDR1 and CDR2: SNHLY and FYNNEI. CDR3 length: 13 residues.

The V gene is TRBV30, the J gene TRBJ2-4; D is undetermined. V lost 2 bases and J lost 0, with 11 bases in between. Germline V lookup: CDR1 GTSNPN, CDR2 SVGIG (reference sequence). The CDR3 is 15 residues long. CDR3 protein: CAWSTPSLAKNIQYF. Here the CDR3 DNA reads TGTGCCTGGAGTACACCGTCTTTAGCCAAAAACATTCAGTACTTC.

This chain joins TRBV6-5 and TRBJ2-7, with D possibly being TRBD2 (6 bases). V gave up 7 bases and J gave up 2 bases, with 18 bases separating them. This CDR3 has 15 residues. Germline CDR1 and CDR2: MNHEY and SVGAGI. The CDR3 here is CASKAGTPTTYEQYF. In DNA form, the CDR3 reads TGTGCCAGCAAAGCCGGGACTCCAACAACCTACGAGCAGTACTTC.

V and J are TRBV9 and TRBJ1-1; 7 bases fit TRBD1. Germline V gene data show CDR1 as SGDLS and CDR2 as YYNGEE. CDR3 length: 14 amino acids. The V gene end was trimmed by 3 bases and the J gene end by 9 bases; junction bases not matched to a gene: 11. The CDR3 loop is CASSALTGNVQAFF. The CDR3 coding sequence is TGTGCCAGCAGCGCCTTGACAGGGAACGTACAAGCTTTCTTT.

The chain links TRBV13 to TRBJ2-5; no definite D call. This CDR3 comprises 12 residues. Trimming removed 5 bases at V and 5 bases at J, with 9 bases between. Germline V CDR1 and CDR2: PRHDT, FYEKMQ (reference sequence). The CDR3 sequence is CASSDLHETQYF. The CDR3 coding sequence is TGTGCCAGCAGCGACTTACACGAGACCCAGTACTTC.

The CDR3 region is CASRLQGVGLMNTEAFF. The CDR3 DNA is TGTGCCAGCAGACTACAGGGAGTGGGGCTTATGAACACTGAAGCTTTCTTT. V is TRBV6-7 and J is TRBJ1-1; D is possibly TRBD1 (6 bases). TRBV6-7 is marked as an open reading frame, function uncertain. The CDR3 runs 17 residues. The V end lost 6 bases, the J end lost 0 bases, and 20 bases lay between the germline ends.

The chain employs TRBV11-3 and TRBJ1-3; TRBD1 aligns across 11 bases. This CDR3 region has 13 residues. The junction had 2 bases not matched to a gene; V was cut back by 5 bases and J by 8 bases. Germline-derived CDR1 and CDR2 are SGHNT and YENEEA. The CDR3 loop reads CASSPDRGHTIYF. The CDR3 DNA sequence: TGTGCCAGCAGCCCGGACAGGGGGCACACCATATATTTT.

The chain couples TRBV25-1 to TRBJ2-7; TRBD2 aligns across 8 bases. With 3 bases clipped from V and 0 bases from J, the junction kept 7 bases outside the gene matches. Germline V gene data show CDR1 as MGHDK and CDR2 as SYGVNS. This CDR3 is built from 16 residues. The CDR3 reads CASSDSGLAHSYEQYF. DNA of the CDR3: TGTGCCAGCAGTGACTCCGGACTAGCCCACTCCTACGAGCAGTACTTC.

J is TRBJ1-1 and V is TRBV7-3; D possibly corresponds to TRBD1 (5 bases). This CDR3 is built from 12 residues. CDR1 and CDR2 (germline): SGHTA, FQGTGA. The germline V and J ends were trimmed by 5 bases and 7 bases, with 11 bases remaining between them. CDR3 nucleotide sequence: TGTGCCAGCAGCGCGGGACGGAATGAAGCTTTCTTT. As protein: CASSAGRNEAFF. Drawing the rest from reference TRBV7-3 and TRBJ1-1, the complete variable domain is GAGVSQTPSNKVTEKGKYVELRCDPISGHTALYWYRQSLGQGPEFLIYFQGTGAADDSGLPNDRFFAVRPEGSVSTLKIQRTERGDSAVYLCASSAGRNEAFFGQGTRLTVV.

As for this clone: Since a far larger clone is one base different, this is likely a read error. Here the CDR3 DNA reads TGCGCCAGCAGCTTAGGGACAGGGGGCGCGATTTGGGGGAACACTGAAGCTTTCTTT. Translating gives CASSLGTGGAIWGNTEAFF. The chain uses TRBV5-1 and TRBJ1-1; TRBD1 matches 12 bases. The junction had 12 bases not matched to a gene; V was cut back by 2 bases and J by 1 base. The length of the CDR3 is 19 residues. CDR1 is SGHRS, CDR2 YFSETQ, per germline. Full variable domain (outside the CDR3, taken from reference TRBV5-1 and TRBJ1-1): KAGVTQTPRYLIKTRGQQVTLSCSPISGHRSVSWYQQTPGQGLQFLFEYFSETQRNKGNFPGRFSGRQFSNSRSEMNVSTLELGDSALYLCASSLGTGGAIWGNTEAFFGQGTRLTVV.

The V gene is TRBV19, the J gene TRBJ1-1, with a weak D call TRBD1 (5 bases). The germline gives CDR1 LNHDA, CDR2 SQIVND (reference sequence). Trimming left V 0 bases short and J 8 bases short, with 10 bases between. CDR3 length: 13 residues. CDR3 DNA: TGTGCCAGTAGTATAGATGGGGCAGGGGAAGCTTTCTTT. Translating gives CASSIDGAGEAFF.

In its sample, this clone was seen a few times. The gene calls are TRBV5-4 and TRBJ2-2, with 10 bases fitting TRBD2. J gave up 6 bases and V 3 bases, and 14 bases lay outside the gene matches. The CDR3 has 18 residues. Germline CDR1 is SGHNT and CDR2 is YYREEE (reference sequence). The CDR3 bases are TGTGCCAGCAGCTCGGCGACTAGCGGGCCGTTCGATTCCGGGGAGCTGTTTTTT. Translating it yields CASSSATSGPFDSGELFF.

The chain uses TRBV30 and TRBJ2-7; no definite D call. Trimming removed 4 bases from V and 1 base from J, with 14 bases in between. This CDR3 has 14 residues. Germline V gene sequence: CDR1 GTSNPN, CDR2 SVGIG (reference sequence). The CDR3 DNA follows: TGTGCCTGGACCTCCCCCCGGGTATCCTACGAGCAGTACTTC. Its protein product is CAWTSPRVSYEQYF.

The genes are TRBV29-1 and TRBJ1-1; a possible D gene is TRBD1 (6 bases). The CDR3 spans 15 residues. Germline lookup yields CDR1 SQVTM and CDR2 ANQGSEA. V gave up 7 bases and J gave up 1 base, with 19 bases separating them. The CDR3 loop is CSASTGWTENTEAFF. The CDR3 bases are TGCAGCGCAAGTACCGGATGGACAGAGAACACTGAAGCTTTCTTT.

The rearrangement uses TRBV30 and TRBJ2-5, with D perhaps TRBD1 (6 bases). The J call may not be correct, given that the DNA end is closer to TRBJ2-7. Per the germline V gene, CDR1 is GTSNPN and CDR2 is SVGIG (reference sequence). The CDR3 contains 18 residues. The CDR3 DNA reads as TGTGCCTGGGGTCTCAGACCAGGGGCCACCCGTAGCTCCTACGAGCAGTACTTC. This codes for CAWGLRPGATRSSYEQYF.